This T cell receptor (beta chain) was sequenced for a study of identical twins. Study results and caveats: Monozygotic twins shared more out-of-frame TCR alpha than recombination models predicted. Abundant cord blood beta clonotypes carried fewer insertions; memory repertoires showed none.

There were only healthy Caucasians among the donors. With template switching, a universal primer site was added, and the cDNA carried unique molecular identifiers. TCRdb ran MiXCR on the 5' RACE reads and lists one entry per CDR3 protein. The sample has 550,000 to 800,000 distinct CDR3 sequences; less than 9% are singletons. This clonotype was detected many times. Its target is unknown. This CDR3 has 16 amino acids. V shed 6 bases and J shed 0 bases, with 20 bases lying between them. The V gene's germline CDR1 is DFQATT and CDR2 SNEGSKA (reference sequence). A further study also used this sample, focusing on yellow fever vaccine responses in identical twins.

V and J are TRBV20-1 and TRBJ1-1, with no clear D. This TCR came from a woman under 30 in good health. The sample consisted of PBMCs. The CDR3 sequence: CSAQEGNPYMNTEAFF. The CDR3 DNA is TGCAGTGCCCAGGAGGGAAACCCTTACATGAACACTGAAGCTTTCTTT.